This TCR beta chain was obtained from a study of T cells in Graves' hyperthyroidism and ophthalmopathy. Looking at the study overall: Blood was drawn when the patient was first diagnosed and still untreated.

V lost 2 bases to trimming and J lost 6 bases; unmatched junction nucleotides: 20. The CDR3 has 20 residues. The V gene's germline CDR1 is SGHVS and CDR2 FNYEAQ. This clonotype was recorded a few times. Its antigen remains unknown. Overall study results and limits: Blood also carried most thyroid clonotypes expanded above 0.001. Ophthalmopathy and stable hyperthyroidism were separated by a 13 V-J model.

RNA transcripts provided the source from which TCR beta CDR3 regions were amplified. HTBI primers were used for first-round RT-PCR of the TCR CDR3. MiXCR, applied by TCRdb to the multiplex PCR reads, yields one record per CDR3 protein. The sample carries about 840,000 distinct CDR3 sequences, around 39% recorded once. The genes are TRBV7-6 and TRBJ2-2; the match to TRBD2 covers 8 bases. Sequenced material: blood. This clonotype originated in a man younger than 35 with Graves' hyperthyroidism. CDR3 DNA sequence: TGTGCCAGCAGCTTATTCATTCGCCCAGCGGGGGATGGTCGCGCCGGGGAGCTGTTTTTT. Residues: CASSLFIRPAGDGRAGELFF. The whole variable domain, filled in from reference TRBV7-6 and TRBJ2-2, reads GAGVSQSPRYKVTKRGQDVALRCDPISGHVSLYWYRQALGQGPEFLTYFNYEAQQDKSGLPNDRFSAERPEGSISTLTIQRTEQRDSAMYRCASSLFIRPAGDGRAGELFFGEGSRLTVL.